A selection of T cell receptor beta chains follows, all from one sample in a study of long-term antiretroviral therapy in people with HIV. TCRdb's copy holds only in-frame clones and misses some; the assay was immunoSEQ multiplex PCR. Altogether 20,000 to 30,000 clones are present, approximately 82% being singletons, with the ten largest covering 2.3%. This material consisted of unsorted PBMCs, taken 3 years after starting antiretroviral therapy. The receptors here all came from a man aged 50 to 59 with HIV. Both conserved end residues are part of each CDR3. The D gene is left open where the match is weak. Clone size, where shown, is once, few, many, or a class for clones that have expanded.

v_call	d_call	j_call	cdr3_length	clone_size	cdr3_aa	cdr3_nt
TRBV18	-	TRBJ2-1	12	-	CASSPLVGEQFF	TGTGCCAGCTCACCCTTAGTTGGTGAGCAGTTCTTC
TRBV6-1	TRBD1	TRBJ2-3	15	once	CASRNDRAGTDTQYF	TGTGCCAGCAGGAACGACAGGGCCGGGACAGATACGCAGTATTTT
TRBV6-1	-	TRBJ1-5	13	-	CASGLGGNQPQHF	TGTGCCAGCGGTCTCGGGGGAAACCAGCCCCAGCATTTT
TRBV27	-	TRBJ2-1	12	-	CAISDRYNEQFF	TGTGCCATCTCTGACCGGTACAATGAGCAGTTCTTC
TRBV7-2	TRBD2	TRBJ2-3	14	once	CASSSGLASDTQYF	TGTGCCAGCAGCTCCGGACTAGCATCAGATACGCAGTATTTT
TRBV19	-	TRBJ1-1	13	-	CASSMRGGTEAFF	TGTGCCAGTAGTATGAGGGGAGGAACTGAAGCTTTCTTT
TRBV18	-	TRBJ2-7	15	-	CASSPTRTGTSEQYF	TGTGCCAGCTCACCGACTCGCACAGGGACGTCCGAGCAGTACTTC
TRBV2	-	TRBJ2-7	13	-	CASSASSSYEQYF	TGTGCCAGCAGTGCCAGCTCTTCTTACGAGCAGTACTTC
TRBV5-5	TRBD1	TRBJ1-2	15	-	CASSLGQGAIYGYTF	TGTGCCAGCAGCTTGGGCCAGGGGGCGATCTATGGCTACACCTTC
TRBV18	-	TRBJ2-3	14	-	CASSPPTDSDTQYF	TGTGCCAGCTCACCACCGACAGATTCAGATACGCAGTATTTT
TRBV5-1	-	TRBJ2-7	11	few	CASSLENEQYF	TGCGCCAGCAGCTTGGAGAACGAGCAGTACTTC
TRBV6-1	TRBD1	TRBJ2-1	14	-	CASETGTGVDEQFF	TGTGCCAGCGAAACCGGGACAGGGGTCGATGAGCAGTTCTTC
TRBV29-1	-	TRBJ2-2	12	-	CSARVDTGELFF	TGCAGCGCCAGGGTTGACACCGGGGAGCTGTTTTTT
TRBV7-9	TRBD1	TRBJ2-1	14	-	CASSGTGANNEQFF	TGTGCCAGCTCCGGGACAGGGGCTAACAATGAGCAGTTCTTC
TRBV14	TRBD1	TRBJ2-7	14	-	CASSQYRGWNEQYF	TGTGCCAGCAGCCAATACAGGGGTTGGAACGAGCAGTACTTC
TRBV10-1	-	TRBJ2-5	16	-	CASSEGNSGTEETQYF	TGCGCCAGCAGTGAGGGTAATTCCGGGACTGAAGAGACCCAGTACTTC
TRBV27	TRBD1	TRBJ2-7	15	-	CASSSDRDRLGEQYF	TGTGCCAGCAGTTCAGACAGGGACAGATTGGGCGAGCAGTACTTC
TRBV29-1	TRBD1	TRBJ1-1	14	-	CSVLRTGGRTEAFF	TGCAGCGTGCTACGGACAGGGGGTAGGACTGAAGCTTTCTTT
TRBV4-3	-	TRBJ2-7	13	once	CASSQDRGYEQYF	TGCGCCAGCAGCCAAGATAGAGGGTACGAGCAGTACTTC
TRBV5-4	TRBD2	TRBJ2-5	16	-	CASSPPPSGRRETQYF	TGTGCCAGCAGCCCACCCCCCAGCGGGAGGAGAGAGACCCAGTACTTC
TRBV11-2	TRBD1	TRBJ2-7	14	-	CASSLVRDRFEQYF	TGTGCCAGCAGCTTAGTGAGGGACAGGTTCGAGCAGTACTTC
TRBV10-1	TRBD2	TRBJ2-1	17	-	CASSERASGGGYNEQFF	TGCGCCAGCAGTGAGCGGGCTAGCGGGGGAGGCTACAATGAGCAGTTCTTC
TRBV2	-	TRBJ2-5	12	-	CASSVWQETQYF	TGTGCCAGCAGCGTCTGGCAAGAGACCCAGTACTTC
TRBV18	-	TRBJ1-3	14	-	CTSSPAGSGNTIYF	TGTACCAGCTCACCAGCAGGGTCTGGAAACACCATATATTTT
TRBV18	TRBD1	TRBJ1-2	15	-	CASSLPGQGWYGYTF	TGTGCCAGCTCACTCCCTGGACAGGGATGGTATGGCTACACCTTC
TRBV2	-	TRBJ1-3	16	-	CASSEALRGFGNTIYF	TGTGCCAGCAGTGAAGCGCTTAGGGGTTTTGGAAACACCATATATTTT
TRBV10-2	-	TRBJ2-5	12	once	CASGVVVETQYF	TGCGCCAGCGGTGTAGTTGTGGAGACCCAGTACTTC
TRBV4-3	-	TRBJ1-2	16	-	CASSQENGRPGYGYTF	TGCGCCAGCAGCCAAGAAAACGGCAGGCCAGGCTATGGCTACACCTTC
TRBV18	TRBD1	TRBJ1-1	17	-	CASSPGSVGQLNTEAFF	TGTGCCAGCTCACCAGGCAGCGTGGGACAGTTAAACACTGAAGCTTTCTTT
TRBV14	-	TRBJ2-3	15	once	CASTLQEGPTDTQYF	TGTGCCAGCACTCTCCAGGAGGGCCCCACAGATACGCAGTATTTT
TRBV28	TRBD2	TRBJ2-7	14	few	CASSFPAHTSGKYF	TGTGCCAGCAGTTTTCCCGCCCACACTAGCGGGAAGTACTTC
TRBV6-5	-	TRBJ1-1	12	-	CASSYGDTEAFF	TGTGCCAGCAGTTACGGGGACACTGAAGCTTTCTTT
TRBV11-2	-	TRBJ2-7	18	-	CASSYRDWGEDWGYEQYF	TGTGCCAGCAGCTACCGGGACTGGGGGGAGGACTGGGGATACGAGCAGTACTTC
TRBV30	-	TRBJ1-1	13	-	CAWARGENTEAFF	TGTGCCTGGGCCCGGGGGGAGAACACTGAAGCTTTCTTT
TRBV2	-	TRBJ2-7	13	-	CASRVLGFYEQYF	TGTGCCAGCAGGGTCTTAGGATTCTACGAGCAGTACTTC
TRBV7-2	-	TRBJ2-7	15	-	CASSKGIGQIYEQYF	TGTGCCAGCAGCAAAGGGATTGGACAGATCTACGAGCAGTACTTC
TRBV4-1	-	TRBJ2-7	13	-	CASSQEGTYEQYF	TGCGCCAGCAGCCAAGAAGGAACCTACGAGCAGTACTTC
TRBV5-1	-	TRBJ1-3	15	-	CASSRGQSSGNTIYF	TGCGCCAGCAGCAGAGGACAGTCCTCTGGAAACACCATATATTTT
TRBV9	-	TRBJ1-4	14	-	CASSQGQVNEKLFF	TGTGCCAGCTCCCAGGGGCAGGTTAATGAAAAACTGTTTTTT
TRBV7-8	-	TRBJ1-2	13	few	CASSLDDSYGYTF	TGTGCCAGCAGCTTAGACGACAGCTATGGCTACACCTTC
TRBV7-2	TRBD1	TRBJ2-5	13	-	CASSQDRGETQYF	TGTGCCAGCAGCCAGGACAGGGGAGAGACCCAGTACTTC
TRBV7-8	-	TRBJ2-5	14	-	CASSLDPVKETQYF	TGTGCCAGCAGCTTAGATCCGGTCAAAGAGACCCAGTACTTC
TRBV7-3	-	TRBJ2-3	13	-	CASSKYGADTQYF	TGTGCCAGCAGTAAATACGGTGCAGATACGCAGTATTTT
TRBV10-3	-	TRBJ1-1	15	-	CAISVGGLGNTEAFF	TGTGCCATCAGTGTGGGGGGCTTGGGGAACACTGAAGCTTTCTTT
TRBV11-2	-	TRBJ1-1	15	once	CASSLGLRVNTEAFF	TGTGCCAGCAGCTTAGGACTCAGGGTGAACACTGAAGCTTTCTTT